Shown below are 4 T cell receptor beta chains from a single sample sequenced in a study of post-analysis software for immune sequencing data. No cognate antigen is known for these TCRs. Study results and limitations: Compared with controls, patients had more of five or six TRBV segments, including TRBV5-6, TRBV5-1 and TRBV20-1.

Prepared TCR beta cDNA libraries contained unique molecular identifiers. TCRdb redid the calling of the PCR reads with MiXCR, one entry per CDR3 protein. Of hundreds of thousands of distinct CDR3 sequences detected, about 32% appear once; the ten largest clones hold approximately 0.6%. The sample comprised blood. The receptors were sampled from a girl aged 10 to 17 with multiple sclerosis.

The chain is built from TRBV2 and TRBJ1-1; tentative D call: TRBD1 (5 bases). Deletions cut 11 bases from V and 1 base from J, with 20 bases between. Germline CDR1 is SNHLY and CDR2 is FYNNEI. This CDR3 region has 15 residues. The CDR3: CARKHAVGTNTEAFF. The DNA of the CDR3 is TGTGCCCGCAAACACGCGGTAGGGACGAACACTGAAGCTTTCTTT.

The chain carries TRBV3-1 and TRBJ2-7; D remains ambiguous. There are 12 residues in the CDR3. V lost 1 base to trimming and J lost 5 bases, with 6 bases between them. Germline V CDR1 and CDR2: LGHDT, YNNKEL (reference sequence). The CDR3 nucleotides are TGTGCCAGCAGCCAAGGATCCGACGAGCAGTACTTC. This gives the protein CASSQGSDEQYF.

This clonotype was seen a handful of times. The rearrangement uses TRBV5-5 and TRBJ2-1; TRBD1 matches at 10 bases. Trimming cost V 1 base and J 15 bases; bases outside gene matches: 7. Germline V gene lookup returns CDR1 SGHKS and CDR2 YYEKEE (reference sequence). CDR3 length equals 13 residues. In DNA, the CDR3 is TGTGCCAGCAGCTTGCGACAGGGGGCGGCTAGGTTCTTC. Its protein product is CASSLRQGAARFF.

This rearrangement joins TRBV5-1 to TRBJ1-1; 12 positions match TRBD1. CDR1 and CDR2 from the germline V gene are SGHRS and YFSETQ. There are 16 residues in the CDR3. The V segment lost 4 bases and the J segment 0 bases; nucleotides outside the gene matches: 4. CDR3 loop: CASSEGQGALNTEAFF. The CDR3 region has the DNA TGCGCCAGCAGCGAGGGACAGGGGGCATTGAACACTGAAGCTTTCTTT.